This T cell receptor beta chain was captured by sequencing in a study of human T cells and chemical hapten exposure. In the study overall: Variability of per-sample TCR yields stemmed mainly from small differences in pooled library volume.

Time point defined: patch test 1, 2 weeks after DPC sensitization. Stated treatment: therapeutic diphenylcyclopropenone sensitization with weekly scalp DPC. Ahead of each patch test application, blood was drawn. The library gave individual cDNA molecules unique molecular identifiers. TCRdb recomputed calls from the RACE reads with MiXCR, one row per CDR3 protein. The data contain tens of thousands of distinct CDR3 sequences, over 9.5% of them singletons. Trimming took 5 bases from V and 4 from J; bases not matched to a gene: 2. The CDR3 contains 13 residues. The germline V gene encodes CDR1 SGHVS and CDR2 FQNEAQ. This clonotype was counted between two and nine times.

This TCR derives from a man aged 40-55 years with alopecia areata. Some clones in this sample may be carry-over from other donors' samples. This sequence joins TRBV7-8 and TRBJ1-5; 7 bases fit TRBD1. This specimen consisted of whole blood, obtained in connection with sensitization to the hapten diphenylcyclopropenone (DPC). CDR3 amino acids: CASSKTGNQPQHF. CDR3 DNA: TGTGCCAGCAGCAAGACAGGGAATCAGCCCCAGCATTTT. Supplemented by reference TRBV7-8 and TRBJ1-5, the full variable domain reads GAGVSQSPRYKVAKRGQDVALRCDPISGHVSLFWYQQALGQGPEFLTYFQNEAQLDKSGLPSDRFFAERPEGSVSTLKIQRTQQEDSAVYLCASSKTGNQPQHFGDGTRLSIL.